The rows below give T cell receptor beta chains drawn from one sample of a study of cytomegalovirus exposure and HLA in healthy donors. The method was immunoSEQ multiplex PCR; TCRdb's version includes in-frame clones alone and lacks a portion of them. This sample has over 150,000 clones, with 77% found just once. The sequencing sample was made of PBMCs. The receptors were sampled from a male donor in good health and CMV-seropositive. CDR3s include the opening cysteine and the closing phenylalanine or tryptophan. D genes are given only for firm matches.

j_gene: TRBJ1-4; v_gene: TRBV25-1; d_gene: TRBD1; CDR3aa: CASSENRGNDEKLFF; CDR3nt: TGTGCCAGCAGTGAGAACAGGGGAAACGATGAAAAACTGTTTTTT
j_gene: TRBJ2-5; v_gene: TRBV14; d_gene: NA; CDR3aa: CASSPGVSGTQYF; CDR3nt: TGTGCCAGCAGCCCGGGGGTCTCTGGGACCCAGTACTTC
j_gene: TRBJ1-1; v_gene: TRBV5-1; d_gene: NA; CDR3aa: CASSLFGQLNTEAFF; CDR3nt: TGCGCCAGCAGCTTATTTGGACAGTTGAACACTGAAGCTTTCTTT
j_gene: TRBJ2-2; v_gene: TRBV30; d_gene: TRBD2; CDR3aa: CACLAGGWNTGELFF; CDR3nt: TGTGCCTGCTTAGCGGGGGGGTGGAACACCGGGGAGCTGTTTTTT
j_gene: TRBJ2-2; v_gene: TRBV30; d_gene: NA; CDR3aa: CAWERDSGGTGELFF; CDR3nt: TGTGCCTGGGAGAGGGACTCGGGCGGCACCGGGGAGCTGTTTTTT
j_gene: TRBJ1-3; v_gene: TRBV7-9; d_gene: NA; CDR3aa: CASSLVAGAPGNTIYF; CDR3nt: TGTGCCAGCAGCTTAGTGGCAGGGGCCCCCGGAAACACCATATATTTT
j_gene: TRBJ2-3; v_gene: TRBV6-5; d_gene: TRBD2; CDR3aa: CASRGLAGARDTQYF; CDR3nt: TGTGCCAGCAGGGGACTAGCGGGGGCCCGAGATACGCAGTATTTT
j_gene: TRBJ2-3; v_gene: TRBV10-3; d_gene: NA; CDR3aa: CAISEPGSTDTQYF; CDR3nt: TGTGCCATCAGTGAGCCCGGGTCCACAGATACGCAGTATTTT
j_gene: TRBJ2-2; v_gene: TRBV30; d_gene: NA; CDR3aa: CAWVHGATGELFF; CDR3nt: TGTGCCTGGGTACATGGGGCCACCGGGGAGCTGTTTTTT
j_gene: TRBJ1-4; v_gene: TRBV28; d_gene: NA; CDR3aa: CASSPTGLREKLFF; CDR3nt: TGTGCCAGCAGCCCGACGGGGTTAAGGGAAAAACTGTTTTTT